The rows below give T cell receptor beta chains drawn from one sample of a study of OX40 agonist ivuxolimab in advanced cancers. Repertoires were generated with immunoSEQ multiplex PCR, while TCRdb's copy carries only in-frame clones and drops some. The sample carries about 73,000 clones, 86% recorded once. The sample was CD4+ or CD8+ T cells sorted from blood, taken in a trial of the OX40 agonist ivuxolimab. These receptors originate from an adult with an advanced solid tumor such as melanoma, head and neck, liver or kidney cancer. CDR3s include the opening cysteine and the closing phenylalanine or tryptophan. Fields, in order: J gene, clone size, D gene, V gene, CDR3 protein, CDR3 DNA. D genes are given only for firm matches. Expanded clones are given a class, and other clones once, few, many or no size at all.

>TRBJ1-4|.|.|TRBV6-5
CASSMTPSGEKLFF
TGTGCCAGCAGTATGACTCCTTCGGGGGAAAAACTGTTTTTT
>TRBJ2-7|once|.|TRBV19
CASNGGGREQYF
TGTGCCAGCAACGGAGGGGGCCGCGAGCAGTACTTC
>TRBJ2-2|.|.|TRBV19
CASSTPDQTVGGELFF
TGTGCCAGTAGTACGCCGGACCAAACTGTGGGCGGGGAGCTGTTTTTT
>TRBJ2-7|.|TRBD1|TRBV10-3
CAISRQGAYEQYF
TGTGCCATCAGTCGACAGGGAGCCTACGAGCAGTACTTC
>TRBJ2-1|.|.|TRBV7-3
CASSAQGVAEFF
TGTGCCAGCAGCGCCCAAGGGGTAGCGGAGTTCTTC
>TRBJ2-7|few|TRBD2|TRBV10-3
CAITSGGYEQYF
TGTGCCATCACTAGCGGTGGCTACGAGCAGTACTTC
>TRBJ1-1|.|.|TRBV28
CASSFGQRNTEAFF
TGTGCCAGCAGTTTCGGACAGCGGAACACTGAAGCTTTCTTT
>TRBJ2-7|.|.|TRBV30
CAWSVGEGSHEQYF
TGTGCCTGGAGTGTGGGCGAGGGCAGCCACGAGCAGTACTTC
>TRBJ2-3|.|.|TRBV9
CASSVVSSTLSDTQYF
TGTGCCAGCAGCGTAGTTTCTAGCACTCTATCAGATACGCAGTATTTT
>TRBJ2-1|few|.|TRBV5-4
CASRSIAEQFF
TGTGCCAGCAGGTCAATCGCGGAGCAGTTCTTC
>TRBJ1-2|.|.|TRBV28
CASRGGYYGYTF
TGTGCCAGCAGGGGTGGCTACTATGGCTACACCTTC
>TRBJ1-5|.|TRBD1|TRBV28
CASSRDRAHQPQHF
TGTGCCAGCAGTCGGGACAGGGCCCATCAGCCCCAGCATTTT
>TRBJ1-5|.|.|TRBV18
CASSPVGVSNQPQHF
TGTGCCAGCTCGCCCGTTGGGGTGAGCAATCAGCCCCAGCATTTT
>TRBJ2-7|.|.|TRBV6-1
CASSEYRAYEQYF
TGTGCCAGCAGTGAATACAGGGCCTACGAGCAGTACTTC
>TRBJ1-1|.|.|TRBV18
CASSPRDHPNSEAFF
TGTGCCAGCTCACCACGGGATCACCCAAATTCTGAAGCTTTCTTT
>TRBJ1-4|.|.|TRBV6-5
CASSGSLNEKLFF
TGTGCCAGCAGTGGCAGCCTGAATGAAAAACTGTTTTTT
>TRBJ2-7|.|.|TRBV27
CATGHGPSYEQYF
TGTGCCACCGGGCACGGGCCGTCCTACGAGCAGTACTTC
>TRBJ1-1|.|TRBD1|TRBV28
CASSEGTGGRDFF
TGTGCCAGCAGTGAAGGGACAGGGGGGAGGGATTTCTTT
>TRBJ2-7|.|TRBD1|TRBV7-8
CASSPRTGGFYEQYF
TGTGCCAGCAGCCCCCGGACAGGGGGCTTCTACGAGCAGTACTTC
>TRBJ2-2|.|TRBD2|TRBV19
CASRGGLAPGELFF
TGTGCCAGTAGGGGGGGGTTAGCACCCGGGGAGCTGTTTTTT
>TRBJ2-7|.|.|TRBV30
CAWSRPGLPIYEQYF
TGTGCCTGGAGCCGACCCGGCCTGCCTATCTACGAGCAGTACTTC
>TRBJ1-5|.|.|TRBV11-2
CASSPLEGLPQHF
TGTGCCAGCAGCCCTCTTGAGGGCTTGCCCCAGCATTTT
>TRBJ2-2|.|TRBD2|TRBV2
CAILGLAGGETGELFF
TGTGCCATCCTGGGACTAGCGGGAGGGGAAACCGGGGAGCTGTTTTTT
>TRBJ1-2|.|TRBD1|TRBV5-1
CASSHGQGADGYTF
TGCGCCAGCAGCCACGGACAGGGGGCAGATGGCTACACCTTC
>TRBJ1-4|few|.|TRBV5-1
CASSSLGLATNEKLFF
TGCGCCAGCAGCTCCCTGGGGTTAGCAACTAATGAAAAACTGTTTTTT
>TRBJ1-1|.|.|TRBV29-1
CSVLQAAVSEAFF
TGCAGCGTTTTACAGGCAGCGGTCTCTGAAGCTTTCTTT
>TRBJ1-4|.|.|TRBV30
CAWARGVDEKLFF
TGTGCCTGGGCCAGAGGGGTTGATGAAAAACTGTTTTTT
>TRBJ2-1|.|.|TRBV5-6
CASSPPTGWEQFF
TGTGCCAGCAGCCCTCCGACAGGATGGGAGCAGTTCTTC
>TRBJ1-2|few|.|TRBV5-4
CASSVRGASGYTF
TGTGCCAGCAGCGTCAGGGGCGCGTCTGGCTACACCTTC
>TRBJ1-1|.|.|TRBV20-1
CSYNAGTLAFF
TGCAGTTATAACGCAGGGACCCTGGCTTTCTTT
>TRBJ2-3|.|.|TRBV5-6
CASSSSRTDTQYF
TGTGCCAGCAGCTCCTCCCGCACAGATACGCAGTATTTT
>TRBJ2-1|.|.|TRBV7-9
CASSQQSYEQFF
TGTGCCAGCAGCCAACAGTCCTATGAGCAGTTCTTC
>TRBJ2-7|once|TRBD2|TRBV30
CARSPSGGLLSYEQYF
TGTGCAAGGAGTCCGTCGGGAGGACTCCTCTCCTACGAGCAGTACTTC
>TRBJ2-1|.|.|TRBV27
CASSPAGRTYNEQFF
TGTGCCAGCAGCCCCGCTGGTAGAACCTACAATGAGCAGTTCTTC
>TRBJ2-7|.|.|TRBV30
CAWSITARMAEQYF
TGTGCCTGGAGTATAACCGCTCGAATGGCCGAGCAGTACTTC
>TRBJ1-2|.|.|TRBV6-6
CASRTLPGRGNYGYTF
TGTGCCAGCAGAACCCTACCCGGCAGGGGTAACTATGGCTACACCTTC
>TRBJ1-1|.|.|TRBV27
CASSGGQLNTEAFF
TGTGCCAGCAGCGGCGGACAGCTTAACACTGAAGCTTTCTTT
>TRBJ1-5|.|.|TRBV30
CAWTRDPGNQPQHF
TGTGCCTGGACGAGGGACCCAGGCAATCAGCCCCAGCATTTT
>TRBJ2-7|.|.|TRBV11-2
CASSLGVKYEQYF
TGTGCCAGCAGCTTGGGTGTGAAATACGAGCAGTACTTC
>TRBJ2-1|.|TRBD2|TRBV5-1
CASSLGRGDDEQFF
TGCGCCAGCAGCTTGGGGCGGGGGGACGATGAGCAGTTCTTC
>TRBJ2-2|.|TRBD1|TRBV5-1
CASSWTGATGELFF
TGCGCCAGCAGCTGGACAGGGGCGACCGGGGAGCTGTTTTTT
>TRBJ1-2|.|.|TRBV6-5
CASSYRESNYGYTF
TGTGCCAGCAGTTACAGGGAATCCAACTATGGCTACACCTTC
>TRBJ2-3|.|.|TRBV28
CASRGDTDTQYF
TGTGCCAGCAGGGGCGACACAGATACGCAGTATTTT
>TRBJ1-1|once|.|TRBV28
CASSTIHTEAFF
TGTGCCAGCAGTACGATACATACTGAAGCTTTCTTT
>TRBJ1-4|.|.|TRBV15
CATSRDQVAGKVNEKLFF
TGTGCCACCAGCAGAGATCAGGTGGCGGGTAAGGTTAATGAAAAACTGTTTTTT
>TRBJ1-2|.|TRBD1|TRBV10-3
CAIGGQGRSANYGYTF
TGTGCCATCGGGGGACAGGGCCGTTCAGCTAACTATGGCTACACCTTC
>TRBJ2-2|.|.|TRBV29-1
CSVPGPTNTGELFF
TGCAGCGTCCCTGGACCCACGAACACCGGGGAGCTGTTTTTT
>TRBJ2-3|.|.|TRBV5-1
CASSPQGRSTDTQYF
TGCGCCAGCAGCCCCCAGGGGAGAAGCACAGATACGCAGTATTTT
>TRBJ2-3|.|TRBD2|TRBV7-3
CASSPGGGRDTQYF
TGTGCCAGCAGTCCCGGGGGGGGCAGAGATACGCAGTATTTT